The present T cell receptor beta chain was sequenced within a study of blood T cell repertoires in COVID-19. Study at large: Whether acute or convalescent, the COVID-19 samples came from the United States, Italy and Spain.

From germline, CDR1 is MNHEY and CDR2 SVGEGT. This CDR3 contains 13 residues. The ends were cut back, 4 bases at V and 10 bases at J, with 13 bases in the middle. Only in-frame clones appear in the TCRdb table, and some are missing; sequencing was by immunoSEQ multiplex PCR. The sample holds almost 250,000 clones, about 87% seen once. The chain employs TRBV6-2 or TRBV6-3 and TRBJ1-4, with D unclear. This sequence originates from a woman aged 45-59 years who had recovered from COVID-19. The sequenced sample consisted of PBMCs or T cells enriched from blood (not recorded which). The DNA for the CDR3 is TGTGCCAGCAGTTCGGACGGTGAGGGAAAACTGTTTTTT. Translation gives CASSSDGEGKLFF.